This TCR beta chain was sequenced in a study of cytomegalovirus exposure and HLA in healthy donors. Study background: Later analysis reported that the 95 to 150 validation repertoires shared the platform of the 650 to 700 first-cohort repertoires. Overall study results and limits: The listing of roughly 160 TCR beta chains classed them as cytomegalovirus-associated. Both high specificity and high sensitivity reportedly marked the classifier's diagnosis of cytomegalovirus status.

This clone has just one count. The target antigen is unknown. A roughly 120-subject validation cohort, separate from the approximately 610-subject first cohort, supplied the donors. Germline V lookup: CDR1 SEHNR, CDR2 FQNEAQ (reference sequence). This CDR3 region has 18 residues. After removal of 1 base from V and 4 bases from J, the junction contained 11 bases not matched to a gene. Libraries were prepared by immunoSEQ multiplex PCR; TCRdb keeps only in-frame clonotypes and omits some of them. The sample holds approximately 88,000 clones; 95% to 97% are singletons and the top ten take about 1.3%. The clonotype originates from a woman aged 18-29 years in good health and CMV-seronegative. This chain uses TRBV7-9 with TRBJ2-5; the match to TRBD1 covers 11 bases. Specimen: PBMCs. The CDR3 nucleotides are TGTGCCAGCAGCTTAGGTATTGGAACGGACAGGGGGCGAGAGACCCAGTACTTC. Its translation is CASSLGIGTDRGRETQYF. The variable domain in full, completed from reference TRBV7-9 and TRBJ2-5, reads DTGVSQNPRHKITKRGQNVTFRCDPISEHNRLYWYRQTLGQGPEFLTYFQNEAQLEKSRLLSDRFSAERPKGSFSTLEIQRTEQGDSAMYLCASSLGIGTDRGRETQYFGPGTRLLVL.